This TCR beta chain stems from a study of blood T cell repertoires in COVID-19. The CDR3 runs to 16 residues. V was cut by 0 bases and J by 1 base, with 13 bases left in between. Germline loops: CDR1 SGDLS, CDR2 YYNGEE. Measured with immunoSEQ multiplex PCR; TCRdb has only the in-frame clones, and not every one. The table records under 450,000 clones, approximately 87% of them present only once. This rearrangement joins TRBV9 to TRBJ1-1; D gene unclear. The TCR comes from a man aged 30 to 45 who had recovered from COVID-19. The sample consisted of PBMCs or T cells enriched from blood (not recorded which). The CDR3 is CASSVVGDLRNTEAFF. For the CDR3, the DNA is TGTGCCAGCAGCGTAGTAGGAGACCTAAGGAACACTGAAGCTTTCTTT.